These 10 T cell receptor beta chains share one sample of origin, sequenced in a study of cytomegalovirus exposure and HLA in healthy donors (dated by TCRdb to 2017 to 2019). To prepare the library, the immunoSEQ multiplex PCR assay was applied. A mixture of 60 forward primers for TCR Vbeta segments and 13 reverse primers for TCR Jbeta segments was used in the multiplex PCR. The immuneACCESS repertoire file appears here via TCRdb, limited to in-frame rearrangements. These files lack a portion of the clones; in checked studies, under half of the deficit traces to unresolved V genes, and the cause of the others is not known. The sample includes about 150,000 clones, with 80% to 90% observed a single time. The ten most abundant clones make up more than 1.5% of the sample. Source material: PBMCs. Receptor source: a man between 18 and 29 years old in good health and CMV-seronegative.

The rearrangement uses TRBV2 and TRBJ2-7; the D gene is possibly TRBD1 (6 bases). The germline CDR1 and CDR2 sequences are SNHLY and FYNNEI. This CDR3 is built from 15 residues. The V and J ends lost 7 bases and 2 bases respectively, with 18 bases between them. The CDR3 is CASMGPIRTAYEQYF. The CDR3 DNA is TGTGCCAGCATGGGTCCGATTCGGACAGCCTACGAGCAGTACTTC.

The rearrangement uses TRBV4-3 and TRBJ2-7, with D perhaps TRBD1 (5 bases). The CDR3 has 15 residues. Trimming stripped 0 bases from V and 0 bases from J, with 9 bases between. Germline loops: CDR1 LGHNA, CDR2 YSLEER. The CDR3 reads CASSQDRGNSYEQYF. CDR3 DNA: TGCGCCAGCAGCCAAGATAGGGGTAACTCCTACGAGCAGTACTTC.

V gene TRBV5-4 combines with J gene TRBJ2-5; the D gene is possibly TRBD1 (6 bases). Germline CDR1 SGHNT, CDR2 YYREEE (reference sequence). This CDR3 has 15 residues. V gave up 4 bases and J gave up 5 bases, with 18 bases separating them. CDR3 in DNA: TGTGCCAGCAGCCCGGGTGCAGACACAGGGGAGACCCAGTACTTC. The encoded protein is CASSPGADTGETQYF. Supplemented by reference TRBV5-4 and TRBJ2-5, the full variable domain reads ETGVTQSPTHLIKTRGQQVTLRCSSQSGHNTVSWYQQALGQGPQFIFQYYREEENGRGNFPPRFSGLQFPNYSSELNVNALELDDSALYLCASSPGADTGETQYFGPGTRLLVL.

The rearrangement joins TRBV4-1 to TRBJ2-7, with unresolved D. With 1 base removed from V and 9 bases from J, the gap between germline ends came to 19 bases. The CDR3 length is 15 residues. CDR1 and CDR2 (germline): MGHRA, YSYEKL. CDR3 coding DNA: TGCGCCAGCAGCCAAGTTGAGGATCTCCAGTTTGGGCAGTACTTC. This sequence encodes CASSQVEDLQFGQYF.

This chain uses TRBV28 with TRBJ1-4; D is undetermined. CDR3 length equals 15 residues. CDR1 is MDHEN and CDR2 is SYDVKM in the germline V gene. The V gene lost 6 bases and the J gene lost 8 bases, with 19 bases spanning the gap. CDR3 nucleotide sequence: TGTGCCAGCAGCCCCGTGGGCAATATTGGGGAAAAACTGTTTTTT. As protein: CASSPVGNIGEKLFF.

J is TRBJ1-2 and V is TRBV19, with TRBD1 matching 7 bases. Losses at the gene ends were 6 bases for V and 3 bases for J; bases not matched to a gene: 4. The CDR3 has 13 residues. CDR1 LNHDA and CDR2 SQIVND come from the germline V gene (reference sequence). CDR3 amino acids: CASSPGQYYGYTF. The CDR3 DNA follows: TGTGCCAGTAGCCCGGGACAGTACTATGGCTACACCTTC.

This clone came up once. The gene calls are TRBV10-3 and TRBJ1-2; 9 bases are shared with TRBD1. This CDR3 is 13 amino acids long. V shed 5 bases and J 8 bases; nucleotides not matched to a gene: 6. Germline CDR1 ENHRY, CDR2 SYGVKD. CDR3 bases: TGTGCCATCAGTCCGGACAGGGGACAGGGCTACACCTTC. Residues: CAISPDRGQGYTF.

This clone was recorded only once. The chain carries TRBV11-2 and TRBJ2-1; 10 bases are a match to TRBD2. J was trimmed by 2 bases and V by 4 bases; bases with no gene match: 2. The length of the CDR3 is 15 residues. CDR1 and CDR2 (germline): SGHAT, FQNNGV. The CDR3 region has the DNA TGTGCCAGCAGCTCGAGCGGGGGGGCCTACAATGAGCAGTTCTTC. Protein sequence: CASSSSGGAYNEQFF.

In its sample, this clone was seen once. This chain connects TRBV7-9 to TRBJ2-1, with D possibly matching TRBD1 (5 bases). This CDR3 has 17 amino acids. V lost 3 bases, J lost 7 bases, and 22 bases lay in between. Germline assignment: CDR1 SEHNR and CDR2 FQNEAQ (reference sequence). The CDR3 bases are TGTGCCAGCAGCTTCACACAGGCCCTGACAACGGTGAATGAGCAGTTCTTC. This sequence encodes CASSFTQALTTVNEQFF.

The rearrangement links TRBV7-3 to TRBJ2-1; TRBD1 agrees at 7 bases. V lost 5 bases, J lost 4 bases, and 8 bases stayed unmatched. The CDR3 spans 15 residues. Germline V gene data show CDR1 as SGHTA and CDR2 as FQGTGA. The CDR3 region is CASSPGGSLYNEQFF. CDR3 nucleotides: TGTGCCAGCAGCCCAGGGGGTAGCCTTTACAATGAGCAGTTCTTC.